The clone carrying this TCR beta chain was observed many times. The antigen is undetermined. The source of the sample is a study of breast tumors, draining lymph nodes, adjacent tissues. Study-level findings and limits: Tumor repertoires ranked between lymph nodes and nontumor tissue in diversity, with V and J gene preferences. The data were judged consistent with most tumor T cells coming from lymph node and expanding in tumor.

In TCRdb, the multiplex PCR reads were re-called with MiXCR into one record per CDR3 protein. The sample holds 150,000 to 200,000 distinct CDR3 sequences, roughly 30% seen once. This CDR3 contains 16 residues. CDR1 and CDR2 from the germline V gene are SGDLS and YYNGEE. V was cut by 4 bases and J by 1 base, with 18 bases left in between. The lymph nodes were axillary draining lymph nodes from breast cancer patients. The sample was axillary lymph node tissue. The clonotype comes from a female donor with breast cancer. Some clones in this sample may be carry-over from other donors' samples. The chain employs TRBV9 and TRBJ2-7; the D gene is possibly TRBD1 (7 bases). Written as DNA, the CDR3 is TGTGCCAGCAGCAACAGTTGGGGGGACAGTTCCTACGAGCAGTACTTC. Its protein product is CASSNSWGDSSYEQYF.